This T cell receptor beta chain was documented in a study of cytomegalovirus exposure and HLA in healthy donors. The PCR made use of 60 Vbeta and 13 Jbeta primers. The data were produced by immunoSEQ multiplex PCR, yet TCRdb's version contains in-frame clones alone and is incomplete. The repertoire holds 110,000 to 150,000 clones, with 75% to 80% as singletons. The junction had 20 bases not matched to a gene; V was cut back by 5 bases and J by 6 bases. Germline assignment: CDR1 SGHTA and CDR2 FQGNSA. CDR3 length: 18 amino acids. This clone is labeled as medium-sized (0.01 to 0.1%). Antigen: not known. Study outcomes and limitations: A list of around 150 TCR beta chains associated with cytomegalovirus was given.

The sequenced sample was PBMCs. The source of this sequence is a young man in good health and CMV-seronegative. The V gene is TRBV7-2, the J gene TRBJ2-3; 7 bases align to TRBD2. CDR3: CASSQILRRGDHMDTQYF. DNA for the CDR3: TGTGCCAGCAGCCAAATCCTCCGACGGGGGGACCACATGGATACGCAGTATTTT.